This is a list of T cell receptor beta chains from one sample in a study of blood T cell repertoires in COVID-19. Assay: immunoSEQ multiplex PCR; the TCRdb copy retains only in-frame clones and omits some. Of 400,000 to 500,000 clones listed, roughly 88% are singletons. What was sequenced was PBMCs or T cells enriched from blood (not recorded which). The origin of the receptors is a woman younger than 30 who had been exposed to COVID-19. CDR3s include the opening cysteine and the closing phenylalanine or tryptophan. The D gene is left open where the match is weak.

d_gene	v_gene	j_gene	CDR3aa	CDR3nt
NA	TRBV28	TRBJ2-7	CATEGGSSYEQYF	TGTGCCACAGAGGGGGGGAGCTCCTACGAGCAGTACTTC
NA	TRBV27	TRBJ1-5	CASSLSFFTAGYRPQHF	TGTGCCAGCAGTTTATCGTTTTTTACGGCAGGGTATCGGCCCCAGCATTTT
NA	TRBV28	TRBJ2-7	CASYGPRDFSYEQYF	TGTGCCAGCTACGGACCAAGGGACTTTTCCTACGAGCAGTACTTC
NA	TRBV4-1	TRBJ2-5	CASSLSTPYRWQETQYF	TGCGCCAGCAGTCTTTCGACGCCGTACAGGTGGCAAGAGACCCAGTACTTC
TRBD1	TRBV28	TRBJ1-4	CASLGQLNEKLFF	TGTGCCAGCCTGGGACAGCTTAATGAAAAACTGTTTTTT
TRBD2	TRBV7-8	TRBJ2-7	CASSLERGTSSYEQYF	TGTGCCAGCAGCTTAGAGCGGGGTACATCCTCCTACGAGCAGTACTTC
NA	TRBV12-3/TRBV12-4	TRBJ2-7	CASSFGPYEQYF	TGTGCCAGCAGTTTCGGTCCCTACGAGCAGTACTTC
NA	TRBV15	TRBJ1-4	CATSRGLSGSNEKLFF	TGTGCCACCAGCAGAGGATTGTCTGGTAGTAATGAAAAACTGTTTTTT
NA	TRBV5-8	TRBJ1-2	CASSPVLGGANYGYTF	TGTGCCAGCAGCCCCGTTCTCGGGGGGGCTAACTATGGCTACACCTTC
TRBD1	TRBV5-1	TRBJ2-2	CASSMGQALNTGELFF	TGCGCCAGCAGCATGGGACAGGCCCTGAACACCGGGGAGCTGTTTTTT